The clone carrying this T cell receptor (beta chain) was observed a few times. No antigen is known for it. Each donor was a healthy Caucasian. TCRdb processed the 5' RACE reads anew with MiXCR; each CDR3 protein has one entry. The sample contains about 890,000 distinct CDR3 sequences, roughly an eighth of which appear only once. The data were obtained in a study of identical twins. Study-level findings and limits: Twin-shared out-of-frame alpha sequences were enriched for low generation probability. Cross-sectional statistics, not tracking of the same donors, supported the conclusions.

Germline V gene data show CDR1 as MGHRA and CDR2 as YSYEKL. Trimming left V 3 bases short and J 9 bases short, with 12 bases between. The CDR3 is 13 amino acids. The same specimen was also included in a second study, on yellow fever vaccine responses in identical twins.

This receptor was taken from a woman aged 18-29 years in good health. The chain joins TRBV4-1 to TRBJ2-1; either TRBD1 or TRBD2 may supply D (6 bases each). The sequencing input was PBMCs. The DNA for the CDR3 is TGCGCCAGCAGCCAGCGAGGGGGGAGTGAGCAGTTCTTC. Translating gives CASSQRGGSEQFF.